The sequence of this T cell receptor beta chain was determined in a study of Graves' ophthalmopathy and Graves' hyperthyroidism. Study-wide results and limits: The model's ophthalmopathy progression predictions had approximately 71% sensitivity and less than 85% specificity.

The stable label applied to hyperthyroidism with no ophthalmopathy within 18 months of follow-up. Germline V gene sequence: CDR1 SGHAT, CDR2 FQNNGV. The CDR3 totals 17 residues. The V end lost 6 bases, the J end lost 1 base, and 21 bases lay between the germline ends. The table lists this clonotype with many counts. Its antigen remains unidentified. Beta-chain TCR CDR3 regions were amplified from RNA transcripts. The first-round RT-PCR employed HTBI primers together with the Qiagen OneStep RT-PCR kit. A multiplex PCR was then performed as the second round. TCRdb passed the multiplex PCR reads through MiXCR, listing each CDR3 protein once. The sample records about 400,000 distinct CDR3 sequences, 15% being singletons.

This sequence joins TRBV11-2 and TRBJ1-1; D uncertain. This receptor was taken from a woman under 30 with stable Graves' hyperthyroidism. Sequencing was performed on peripheral blood. The CDR3 nucleotides are TGTGCCAGCAGGATCAGAGCGGGCCACCGGACGAACACTGAAGCTTTCTTT. Translated: CASRIRAGHRTNTEAFF.